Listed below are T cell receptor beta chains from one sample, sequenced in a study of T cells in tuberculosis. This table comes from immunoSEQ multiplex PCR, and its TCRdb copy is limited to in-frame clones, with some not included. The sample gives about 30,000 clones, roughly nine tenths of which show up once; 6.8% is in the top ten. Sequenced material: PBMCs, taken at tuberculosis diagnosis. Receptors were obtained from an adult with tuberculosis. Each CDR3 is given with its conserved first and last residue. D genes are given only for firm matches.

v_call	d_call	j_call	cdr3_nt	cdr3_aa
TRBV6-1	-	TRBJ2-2	TGTGCCAGCAGTTCGGACAGAGCTACCGGGGAGCTGTTTTTT	CASSSDRATGELFF
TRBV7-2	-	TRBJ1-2	TGTGCCAGCAGCTTGGGCATTCCCTATGGCTACACCTTC	CASSLGIPYGYTF
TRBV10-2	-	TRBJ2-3	TGCGCCAGCAGCATCGGAGATACGCAGTATTTT	CASSIGDTQYF
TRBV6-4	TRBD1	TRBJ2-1	TGTGCCAGCTCGCGACAGGGTGGGGGCAATGAGCAGTTCTTC	CASSRQGGGNEQFF
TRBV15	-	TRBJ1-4	TGTGCCACCAGCAGGGGCCGTGAGATAGAAAAACTGTTTTTT	CATSRGREIEKLFF
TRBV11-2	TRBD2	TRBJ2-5	TGTGCCAGCAGCTACACTAGCGAGCGAGAGACCCAGTACTTC	CASSYTSERETQYF
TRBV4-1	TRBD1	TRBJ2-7	TGCGCCAGCAGCCAAGATACAGGGGGGCGCGAGCAGTACTTC	CASSQDTGGREQYF
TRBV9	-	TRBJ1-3	TGTGCCAGCAGCGTATCAGGATCCGGAAACACCATATATTTT	CASSVSGSGNTIYF
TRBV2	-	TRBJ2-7	TGTGCCAGCAGGTCACAGGGATTAGGCTACGAGCAGTACTTC	CASRSQGLGYEQYF
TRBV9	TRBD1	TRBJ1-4	TGTGCCAGCAGCGCAGACAGGGGTGGTAAACTGTTTTTT	CASSADRGGKLFF
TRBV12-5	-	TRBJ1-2	TGTGCTAGTGGCTGGGAGTTTCTCTATGGCTACACCTTC	CASGWEFLYGYTF
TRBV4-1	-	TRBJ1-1	TGCGCCAGTAGAGGAATAAACACTGAAGCTTTCTTT	CASRGINTEAFF
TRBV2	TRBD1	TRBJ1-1	TGTGCCAGCAATCCGGAACGGACAGGGGCCGTTCTAAATGAAGCTTTCTTT	CASNPERTGAVLNEAFF
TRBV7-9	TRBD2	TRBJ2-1	TGTGCCAGCAGCTTAGGGCTAGCGGGAGGAAATGAGCAGTTCTTC	CASSLGLAGGNEQFF
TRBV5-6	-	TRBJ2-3	TGTGCCAGCGGACGGGGAACAGATACGCAGTATTTT	CASGRGTDTQYF
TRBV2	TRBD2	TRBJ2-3	TGTGCCGTACCCCCCGGGAGGGGCGAAGATACGCAGTATTTT	CAVPPGRGEDTQYF
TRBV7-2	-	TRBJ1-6	TGTGCCAGCAGCTTACTAGACAATTCACCCCTCCACTTT	CASSLLDNSPLHF
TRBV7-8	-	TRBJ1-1	TGTGCCAGCAGCCCGCTCGGGGGGCAGGGGAACACTGAAGCTTTCTTT	CASSPLGGQGNTEAFF
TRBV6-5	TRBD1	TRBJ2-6	TGTGCCAGCAGTTACGGGACAGACGGCGTCCTGACTTTC	CASSYGTDGVLTF
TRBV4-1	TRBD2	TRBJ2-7	TGCGCCAGCAGCCAAGCTAAGGGACTAGAGTCCTACGAGCAGTACTTC	CASSQAKGLESYEQYF
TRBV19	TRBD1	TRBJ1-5	TGTGCCAGTTCCTCGGGACAGCGCAATCAGCCCCAGCATTTT	CASSSGQRNQPQHF
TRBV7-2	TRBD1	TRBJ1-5	TGTGCCAGCAGCCCAGGGACAGGGGTTTTTCAGCCCCAGCATTTT	CASSPGTGVFQPQHF
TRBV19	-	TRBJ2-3	TGTGCCGGACGACCCAGGGATTCAGATACGCAGTATTTT	CAGRPRDSDTQYF
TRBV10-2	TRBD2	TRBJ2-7	TGCGCCAGCAGGGGACTAGCGGGGGAAAGCTCCTACGAGCAGTACTTC	CASRGLAGESSYEQYF
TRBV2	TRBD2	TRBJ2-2	TGTGCCAGCAGTGTGGGACTAGAGAACACCGGGGAGCTGTTTTTT	CASSVGLENTGELFF
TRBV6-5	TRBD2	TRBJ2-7	TGTGCCAGCAGTTACTCGGGGCTAGCGGGAGTTGAGCAGTACTTC	CASSYSGLAGVEQYF